This TCR beta chain was captured by sequencing in a study of cytomegalovirus exposure and HLA in healthy donors (dated by TCRdb to about 2017). Study-level background: An earlier analysis of roughly 630 of the donors reported about 250 Gb of sequence data and more than 90 million unique TCR beta sequences from around 200 million T cells. A later analysis re-analyzed previously published TCR beta repertoires from about 730 donors and added high-resolution HLA genotyping to study TCR occurrence patterns. The study used immunosequencing to profile the T cell repertoires of around 600 subjects and linked those repertoires to cytomegalovirus serostatus. To predict cytomegalovirus infection status, the study brought together high-throughput TCR immunosequencing, statistical association of individual TCRs with disease status, and machine learning. A handful of DR-DQ haplotypes were handled as single units for association and clustering because linkage in the cohort was strong. Of the 300 to 500 genotyped donors, 80% to 90% were placed in the genetic ancestry cluster associated with self-reported Caucasian donors. Alongside the repertoire data, information on donor age, sex, ethnicity and CMV serostatus was compiled. On average, roughly 200,000 unique TCR beta nucleotide sequences were sequenced per donor among more than 350 genotyped donors of the cohort, with 15% to 20% of those sequences being non-productive. All discovery cohort repertoires had been generated using a single sequencing platform. The aim of the study was to test whether cataloging public T cell receptors could identify signatures of past pathogen exposure. Typing coverage differed by locus: A, B, C, DRB1 and DQB1 were typed in about 629-630 donors, DQA1 in roughly 500, DPA1 in 600 to 610, and DPB1 in roughly 470. Genome-wide SNP genotypes for about 60% of the roughly 700 donors were used in a later genetic analysis, which treated that subset as a discovery cohort. In an earlier analysis of a few hundred of the donors, high-throughput TCR beta sequencing was used to judge whether each TCR beta V gene segment behaved as functional or pseudogenic. About 280 gigabases of sequencing data and tens of millions of unique TCR sequences made up an early release that covered 500 to 700 HLA-typed donors. Along with the roughly 670-subject first cohort, a separate validation cohort of over a hundred different subjects was used. HLA typing covered class I and class II loci at four-digit resolution. Rather than using new phenotypic data, the later analysis identified candidate immune exposures from TCR beta sequences and from how often those sequences occurred across donors.

Overall study results and their limits: Across donors, most TCR sequences were observed very rarely, whereas some public TCRs were present in many individuals. A later analysis found that most CMV-associated TCR beta chains appeared HLA-restricted, with HLA associations seemingly driven largely by CMV exposure. The study listed 150 to 200 TCR beta chains as associated with cytomegalovirus. Strong co-occurrence of HLA alleles, especially DR and DQ, made assigning TCR associations to individual alleles difficult. Presence/absence analyses assumed roughly uniform sequencing depth across donors, an assumption that may not hold. The classifier was reported to diagnose cytomegalovirus status with high specificity and sensitivity in both the original and validation cohorts. A later genetic analysis reported fewer N-insertions in productive TCRs among donors in an Asian-associated ancestry cluster than the roughly 700-donor mean. In this cohort, only TCR beta chains were sequenced, and detectable features were limited by the absence of alpha or paired-chain data. Compared with equally common non-associated chains, HLA-associated TCR beta chains in a later analysis were more clonally expanded and had lower generation probabilities. Because counts were too low, under 20 rarely observed V segments, including chromosome 9 orphons, were left out of the earlier analysis of over 550 of the donors. A group of highly shared sequence variants was considered likely to be a technical artifact of the sequencing pipeline. It was suggested by the authors that the approach could potentially be generalized to other disease states and immunological phenotypes. A further reported finding was that TCR beta sequences accurately predicted the HLA-A and HLA-B alleles for most subjects in the first cohort. According to a later analysis, parvovirus B19, influenza, CMV and Epstein-Barr virus appeared linked to several top co-occurrence clusters. HLA typing was unavailable for some donors at each locus, so association tests used only the typed subset. In a later analysis, some 18,000 TCR beta sequences were associated with specific HLA alleles at a false discovery rate of 0.05. In an earlier analysis of fewer than 750 of the donors, most TCR beta V segments were observed in productive rearrangements about 90% or about 30% of the time, broadly matching IMGT annotations. Some IMGT-functional V segments, including TRBV6-2 and TRBV6-3, could not be distinguished by the 87-base-pair reads and were therefore excluded. Correlated functional status among segregating V segments might be attributable to linkage disequilibrium, but an unknown experimental factor could not be ruled out. Immune exposure information for the cohort was limited to CMV serostatus. A few of the identified cytomegalovirus-associated TCR beta chains were confirmed in vitro to be specific for cytomegalovirus antigens. In a later genetic analysis, a missense DCLRE1C variant was associated with V-gene and J-gene trimming of TCR beta chains, and the association was replicated in an independent cohort. According to a later analysis, TCR association rates differed among HLA loci, with DRB1 alleles showing the most associated TCRs and HLA-C alleles showing the fewest.

Comment on this clone: The antigen it binds to is not known. It has no much larger one-base neighbor in the sample; base qualities were not kept.

The cohort consisted of approximately 670 healthy bone marrow donors. At the time of sampling, every cohort member was nominally healthy, though immune exposures that went unrecorded were likely present. The donor was CMV seronegative and belonged to the group of over 350 seronegative cohort members. A peripheral blood sample was provided by each donor, and peripheral blood mononuclear cells were used for TCR beta sequencing. The Qiagen DNeasy Blood Extraction Kit was used to extract genomic DNA from the blood cell samples. The library was prepared using the immunoSEQ multiplex PCR assay. For the multiplex PCR, a mixture combining 60 forward primers for TCR Vbeta segments and 13 reverse primers for TCR Jbeta segments was used. Amplification of the CDR3 region of rearranged TCR beta genes was performed with a multiplex PCR assay on genomic DNA. Amplified TCR beta libraries were sequenced as 87-base-pair reads on the Illumina HiSeq System. Turning to the authors' computational methods: In a later analysis, approximately 74 million unique TCR beta chains were counted across the roughly 670 repertoires, and approximately 11 million of these chains were shared by at least two donors. To remove PCR and sequencing errors, raw reads were error-corrected and collapsed into unique sequences using a nearest-neighbor algorithm that merged closely related sequences. Alignment of CDR3 sequences to IMGT reference sequences was used to assign V, D and J gene segments. For a sequence to be retained, a match of at least six nucleotides to both a V gene segment and a J gene segment was required. Rearrangements were called productive when the CDR3 lacked stop codons and stayed in frame with V and J; all others were non-productive. CDR3 was defined by IMGT convention, running from the second conserved V-encoded cysteine to the conserved J-encoded phenylalanine. The earlier analysis of about 560 of the donors excluded any sequence lacking an unambiguous match to a single V gene segment. In an earlier analysis of 587 of the donors, a V segment was called functional when productive rearrangements were above 56.7%, and segregating when the standard deviation between donors exceeded 5%. A statistical classification framework was developed to diagnose cytomegalovirus status using the catalog of TCR beta chain sequences. V and J gene assignment, in a later analysis, came from comparing TCR nucleotide sequences with IMGT/GENE-DB human TR gene sequences. The TCRdist pipeline was used in a later analysis to assign CDR3 sequences and most-parsimonious VDJ recombination scenarios. In a later analysis, each TCR beta chain was defined by its CDR3 amino acid sequence together with its V-gene family, and reads lacking a unique V-gene family were excluded. To address suspected cross-contamination and a sequencing artifact, a later analysis removed approximately 590 highly shared, low-generation-probability nucleotide sequences. A later analysis calculated a clonal expansion index for each public chain from normalized within-repertoire ranks of inferred template counts. A later analysis computed generation probabilities with a VDJ recombination model fitted to out-of-frame rearrangements, and checked the results against IGoR. In a later analysis, TCR-TCR, TCR-HLA and TCR-CMV co-occurrence was scored with hypergeometric tests, and a repertoire-size bias correction was applied to TCR pairs. In a later analysis, false discovery rates were estimated by permuting HLA or CMV assignments 20 times. In a later analysis, co-occurring TCRs were grouped using DBSCAN, and TCRdist sequence similarity was added for clustering within HLA-allele-positive subsets. Co-occurrence clustering excluded repertoires with fewer than 30,000 or more than 120,000 public chains, plus five with anomalous nucleotide sharing. TCRdb holds this immuneACCESS table with in-frame rearrangements only. Some clones are missing; in checked studies, unresolved V genes explain under half, and the rest has no known cause. The V and J calls and clone size were taken over from that table, and D and trimming were inferred from the DNA. For this sample the table gives 100,000 to 150,000 clones, of which over 65% were detected only once. The ten largest clones take up 1.5% of the sample.

In the germline V gene (reference sequence), CDR1 corresponds to MNHEY and CDR2 to SMNVEV. V lost 2 bases and J lost 4 bases, and the count of bases not matched to a germline gene is 5. The CDR3 goes from the cysteine to the phenylalanine over 16 residues. The read is trimmed to its CDR3 DNA, 48 bases read in frame from base 1. The sequence derives from a man in his forties in good health and CMV-seronegative. The sample was PBMCs. The rearranged segments are TRBV27 and TRBJ1-5, with TRBD1 identical over 10 junction bases. The nucleotide sequence is given as TGTGCCAGCAGTTTAATCGGGACAGGGGCAAATCAGCCCCAGCATTTT. Its product reads: CASSLIGTGANQPQHF.